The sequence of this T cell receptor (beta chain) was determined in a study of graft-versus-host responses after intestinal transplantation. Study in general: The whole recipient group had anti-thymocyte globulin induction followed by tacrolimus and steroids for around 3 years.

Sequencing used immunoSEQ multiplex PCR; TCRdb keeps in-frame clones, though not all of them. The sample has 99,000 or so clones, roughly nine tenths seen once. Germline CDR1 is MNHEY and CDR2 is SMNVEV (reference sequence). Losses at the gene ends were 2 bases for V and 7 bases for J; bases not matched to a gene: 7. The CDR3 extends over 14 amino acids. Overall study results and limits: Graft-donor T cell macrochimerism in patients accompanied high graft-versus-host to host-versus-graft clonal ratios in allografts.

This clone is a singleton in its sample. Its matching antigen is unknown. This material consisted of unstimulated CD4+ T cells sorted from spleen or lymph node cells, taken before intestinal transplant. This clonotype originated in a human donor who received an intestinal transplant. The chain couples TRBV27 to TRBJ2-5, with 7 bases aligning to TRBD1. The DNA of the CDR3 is TGTGCCAGCAGTTTAGGGGACAGAACAGGGACCCAGTACTTC. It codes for CASSLGDRTGTQYF.